This T cell receptor beta chain emerged from a study of blood T cell repertoires in COVID-19. Germline-derived CDR1 and CDR2 are SGHRS and YFSETQ. The CDR3 length is 13 residues. The V end lost 2 bases, the J end lost 8 bases, and 10 bases lay between the germline ends. Assay used: immunoSEQ multiplex PCR; TCRdb lists only in-frame clones, some missing. Of roughly 250,000 clones listed, roughly 90% are singletons. This receptor was obtained from a young man with acute or convalescent COVID-19. Sequencing was performed on peripheral blood. This rearrangement joins TRBV5-1 to TRBJ1-4; perhaps TRBD1 as D (5 bases). The CDR3 nucleotides are TGCGCCAGCAGCTTCCAGGGTACCGAAAAACTGTTTTTT. This gives the protein CASSFQGTEKLFF.